The entry below describes one T cell receptor (beta chain). This specimen comes from a study of blood T cell repertoires in COVID-19. Background on the study: COVID-19 samples, acute and convalescent, were from the United States, Italy and Spain. T cells, B-cell-depleted T cells, or PBMCs provided the cDNA or gDNA that served as material.

Authors' methods: Amplification of reference gene primers was used by the study to estimate nucleated cell counts. Assay: immunoSEQ multiplex PCR; the TCRdb copy retains only in-frame clones and omits some. That table supplies the V and J calls and clone size; D and trimming were determined from the DNA. This sample has under 250,000 clones, with over 70% found just once. The sample was peripheral blood. This clonotype was sampled from a man aged 40-55 years with active or convalescent COVID-19.

CDR3 region: CASSLTGASYEQYF. CDR3 in DNA: TGCGCCAGCAGCTTAACAGGGGCCTCCTACGAGCAGTACTTC. The gene calls are TRBV5-1 and TRBJ2-7, with 7 bases fitting TRBD1. Trimming at V came to 2 bases and at J to 0 bases, leaving 2 bases not matched to a gene. Per the germline V gene, CDR1 is SGHRS and CDR2 is YFSETQ. The CDR3 length is 14 residues. The full variable domain, with the rest looked up from reference TRBV5-1 and TRBJ2-7, is KAGVTQTPRYLIKTRGQQVTLSCSPISGHRSVSWYQQTPGQGLQFLFEYFSETQRNKGNFPGRFSGRQFSNSRSEMNVSTLELGDSALYLCASSLTGASYEQYFGPGTRLTVT.